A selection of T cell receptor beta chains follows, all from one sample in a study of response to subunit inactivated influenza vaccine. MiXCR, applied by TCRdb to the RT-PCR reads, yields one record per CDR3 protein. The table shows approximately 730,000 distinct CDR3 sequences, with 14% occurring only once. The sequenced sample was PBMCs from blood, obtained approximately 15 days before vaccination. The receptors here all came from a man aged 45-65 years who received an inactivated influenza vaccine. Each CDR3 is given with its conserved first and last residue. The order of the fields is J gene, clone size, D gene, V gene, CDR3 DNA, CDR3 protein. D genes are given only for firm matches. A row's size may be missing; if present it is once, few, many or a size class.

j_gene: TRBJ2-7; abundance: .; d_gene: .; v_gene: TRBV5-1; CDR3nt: TGCGCCAGCAGCGTTACAGGGCGATCCCCCTACGAGCAGTACTTC; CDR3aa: CASSVTGRSPYEQYF
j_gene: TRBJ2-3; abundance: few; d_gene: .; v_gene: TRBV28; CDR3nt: TGTGCCAGCAGGGCTCGAACAGATACGCAGTATTTT; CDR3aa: CASRARTDTQYF
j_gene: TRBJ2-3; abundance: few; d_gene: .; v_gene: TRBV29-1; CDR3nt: TGCAGCACGCGAGACTTGGGAATGGGGACAGATACGCAGTATTTT; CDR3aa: CSTRDLGMGTDTQYF
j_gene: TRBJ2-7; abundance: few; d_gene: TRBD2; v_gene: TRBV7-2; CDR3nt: TGTGCCAGCAGCTTAAAGCGGGGGAGCTCCTACGAGCAGTACTTC; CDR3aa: CASSLKRGSSYEQYF
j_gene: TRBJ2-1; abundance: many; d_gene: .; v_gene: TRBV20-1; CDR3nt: TGCAGTGCTAGAGATCCCTCCGGGACTCGCCGCTACAATGAGCAGTTCTTC; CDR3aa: CSARDPSGTRRYNEQFF
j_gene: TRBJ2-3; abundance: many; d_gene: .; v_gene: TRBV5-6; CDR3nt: TGTGCCAGCAGCTTGACCCGCACAGATACGCAGTATTTT; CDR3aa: CASSLTRTDTQYF
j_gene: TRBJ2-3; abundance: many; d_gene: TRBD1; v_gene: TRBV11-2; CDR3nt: TGTGCCAGCAGCGCTAGACAGGGTAGCACAGATACGCAGTATTTT; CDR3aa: CASSARQGSTDTQYF
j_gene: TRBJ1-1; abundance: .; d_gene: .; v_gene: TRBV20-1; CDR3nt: TGCAGAATCTCAGGATTCTCTGAAGCTTTCTTT; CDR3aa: CRISGFSEAFF
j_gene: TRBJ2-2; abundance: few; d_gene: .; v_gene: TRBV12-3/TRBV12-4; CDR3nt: TGTGCCAGCAGTCTCGGGTCGTTAATTGAGTTTGGCGGGGAGCTGTTTTTT; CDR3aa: CASSLGSLIEFGGELFF
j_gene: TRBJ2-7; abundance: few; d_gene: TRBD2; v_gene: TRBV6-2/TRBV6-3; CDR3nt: TGTGCCAGCAGAACCCTAGCGGTCGCCTACGAGCAGTACTTC; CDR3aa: CASRTLAVAYEQYF
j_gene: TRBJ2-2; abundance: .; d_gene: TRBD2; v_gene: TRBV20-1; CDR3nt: TGCAGTGCTAGGTTCCTAGCGGGAACTACGGGCACCGGGGAGCTGTTTTTT; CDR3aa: CSARFLAGTTGTGELFF
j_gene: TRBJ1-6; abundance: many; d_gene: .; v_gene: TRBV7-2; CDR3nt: TGTGCCAGCAGCTTAGAGACGAATTCACCCCTCCACTTT; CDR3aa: CASSLETNSPLHF
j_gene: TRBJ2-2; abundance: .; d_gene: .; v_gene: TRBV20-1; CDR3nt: TGCAGTGCCACAAAGACTAGAGGTCGGGAGCTGTTTTTT; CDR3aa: CSATKTRGRELFF
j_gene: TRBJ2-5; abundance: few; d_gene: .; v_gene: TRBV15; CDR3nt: TGTGCCACCAGCAGAGTTACTAGCTCACGTCAGACCCAGTACTTC; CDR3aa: CATSRVTSSRQTQYF
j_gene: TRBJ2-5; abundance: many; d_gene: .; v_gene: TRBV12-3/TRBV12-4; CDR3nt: TGTGCCAGCAGCTTCGGGCTGCAAGAGACCCAGTACTTC; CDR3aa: CASSFGLQETQYF
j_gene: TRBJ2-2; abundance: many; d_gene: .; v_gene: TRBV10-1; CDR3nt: TGCGCCAGCAGTGATAGCGGGGAGCTGTTTTTT; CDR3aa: CASSDSGELFF
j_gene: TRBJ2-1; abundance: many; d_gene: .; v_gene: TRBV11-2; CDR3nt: TGTGCCAGCAGCTCGTACCGTGTCTCGAGCTCCTACAATGAGCAGTTCTTC; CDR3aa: CASSSYRVSSSYNEQFF
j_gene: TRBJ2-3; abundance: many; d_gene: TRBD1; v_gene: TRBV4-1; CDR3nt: TGCGCCAGCAGCCATCGACAGGGGCAGGGAGGTACGCAGTATTTT; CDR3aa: CASSHRQGQGGTQYF
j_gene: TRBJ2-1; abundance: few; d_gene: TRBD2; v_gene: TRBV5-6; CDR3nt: TGTGCCAGCAGCGACCTACGGACTAGCGGGACCTACAATGAGCAGTTCTTC; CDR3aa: CASSDLRTSGTYNEQFF
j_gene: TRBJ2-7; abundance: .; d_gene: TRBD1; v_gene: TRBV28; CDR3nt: TGTGCCAGCAGTCCATGGACAGGGGCTACCTACGAGCAGTACTTC; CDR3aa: CASSPWTGATYEQYF
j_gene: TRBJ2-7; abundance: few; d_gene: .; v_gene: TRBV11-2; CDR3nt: TGTGCCAGCAGCCGGGGACTTTTAGGGGAGCAGTACTTC; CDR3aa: CASSRGLLGEQYF
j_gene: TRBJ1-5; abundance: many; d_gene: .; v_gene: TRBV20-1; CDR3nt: TGCAGTGCTAGATCAGGGAGGTTGGGTCAGCCCCAGCATTTT; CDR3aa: CSARSGRLGQPQHF
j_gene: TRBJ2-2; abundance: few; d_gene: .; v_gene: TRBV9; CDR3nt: TGTGCCAGCAGCGTAGGTGGCGAATACACCGGGGAGCTGTTTTTT; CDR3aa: CASSVGGEYTGELFF
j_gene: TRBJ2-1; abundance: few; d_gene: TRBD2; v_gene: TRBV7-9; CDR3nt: TGTGCCAGCAGCCTAATACTAGCGGGAGTGGATGAGCAGTTCTTC; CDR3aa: CASSLILAGVDEQFF
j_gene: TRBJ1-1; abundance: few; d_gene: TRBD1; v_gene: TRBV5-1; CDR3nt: TGCGCCAGCAGCTTGGTCTGGGGACAGCAGAACACTGAAGCTTTCTTT; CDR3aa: CASSLVWGQQNTEAFF
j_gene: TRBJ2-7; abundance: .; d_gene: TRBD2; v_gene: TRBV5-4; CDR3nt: TGTGCCAGCAGCCTGGCGTGGTCTCAGCGGGGGAGCTCCTACGAGCAGTACTTC; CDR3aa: CASSLAWSQRGSSYEQYF
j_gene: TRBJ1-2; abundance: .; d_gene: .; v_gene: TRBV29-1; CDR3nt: TGCAGCGTTGAAGGACAGAAGATTAACGGCTACACCTTC; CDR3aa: CSVEGQKINGYTF
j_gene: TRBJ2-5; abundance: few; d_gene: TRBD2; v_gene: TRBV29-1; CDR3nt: TGCAGCGTTGAAGATCAGGGCCTAGCGGGGTTGATTTGGGAGACCCAGTACTTC; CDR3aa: CSVEDQGLAGLIWETQYF
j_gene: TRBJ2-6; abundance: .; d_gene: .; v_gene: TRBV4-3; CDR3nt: TGCGCCAGCAGCCAAGGAGAGGGTCGGGTTGGGGCCAACGTCCTGACTTTC; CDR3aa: CASSQGEGRVGANVLTF
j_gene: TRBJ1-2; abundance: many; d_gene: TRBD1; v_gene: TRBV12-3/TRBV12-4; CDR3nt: TGTGCCACCTACGGACAGGGGCTTAACTATGGCTACACCTTC; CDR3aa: CATYGQGLNYGYTF
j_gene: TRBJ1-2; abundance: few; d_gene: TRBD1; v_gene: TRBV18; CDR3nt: TGTGCCAGCTCACCACGAGGAGACAGGGGTGGTGGCTACACCTTC; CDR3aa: CASSPRGDRGGGYTF
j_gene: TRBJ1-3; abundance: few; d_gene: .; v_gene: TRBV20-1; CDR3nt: TGCAGTGCTAGAAGAGAGAATGCTGGAAACACCATATATTTT; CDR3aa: CSARRENAGNTIYF
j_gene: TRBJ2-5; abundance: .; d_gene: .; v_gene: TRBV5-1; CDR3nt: TGCGCCAGCAGCTTGGAGGGTGGATCCCAAGAGACCCAGTACTTC; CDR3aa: CASSLEGGSQETQYF
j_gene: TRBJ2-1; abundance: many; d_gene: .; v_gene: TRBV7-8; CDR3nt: TGTGCCAGCAGCCCCCCTGGCGGCACTAGCTCCTACAATGAGCAGTTCTTC; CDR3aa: CASSPPGGTSSYNEQFF
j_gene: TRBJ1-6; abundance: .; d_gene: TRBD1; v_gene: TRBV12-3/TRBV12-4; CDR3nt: TGTGCCAGCACCTTTGACAGGGCCTATAATTCACCCCTCCACTTT; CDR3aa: CASTFDRAYNSPLHF
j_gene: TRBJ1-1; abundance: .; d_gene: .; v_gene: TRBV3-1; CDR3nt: TGTGCCAGCAGCCAGTACCAGTCGAACACTGAAGCTTTCTTT; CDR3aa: CASSQYQSNTEAFF
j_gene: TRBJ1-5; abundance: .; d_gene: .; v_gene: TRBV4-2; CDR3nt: TGTGCCAGCAGCCAAGGGGTGCAGGGAAATAATCAGCCCCAGCATTTT; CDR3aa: CASSQGVQGNNQPQHF
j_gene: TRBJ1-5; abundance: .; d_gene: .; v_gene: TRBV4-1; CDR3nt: TGCGCCAGCAGCCTCAGGGGCCTCGATCAGCCCCAGCATTTT; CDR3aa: CASSLRGLDQPQHF
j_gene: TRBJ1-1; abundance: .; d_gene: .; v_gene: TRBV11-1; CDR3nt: TGTGCCAGCAGCGCCGCGACAACGAACACTGAAGCTTTCTTT; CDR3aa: CASSAATTNTEAFF
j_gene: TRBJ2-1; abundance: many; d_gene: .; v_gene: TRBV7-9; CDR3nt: TGTGCCAGCAGCTTTTCTAGCCTGATGGGCTATGAGCAGTTCTTC; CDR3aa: CASSFSSLMGYEQFF
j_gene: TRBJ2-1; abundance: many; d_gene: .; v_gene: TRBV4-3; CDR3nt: TGCGCCAGCAGCCAAGGGATAGCTGGGGGCTGGGGTGAGCAGTTCTTC; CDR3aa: CASSQGIAGGWGEQFF
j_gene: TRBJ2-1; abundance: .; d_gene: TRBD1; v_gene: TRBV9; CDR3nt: TGTGCCAGCAGCGTCCACAGGGGTGAGCAGTTCTTC; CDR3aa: CASSVHRGEQFF